The subject of this entry is one T cell receptor beta chain. The antigen remains undetermined. Mismatch with germline at one junction end may stem from a read error. Researchers defined stable Graves' hyperthyroidism as no ophthalmopathy progression within 18 months. Exclusion criteria comprised uncontrolled infection, other autoimmune disease, pregnancy or lactation. This CDR3 is 14 amino acids long. In germline, CDR1 is SGHTA, CDR2 FQGNSA. This entry is derived from a study of T cells in Graves' hyperthyroidism and ophthalmopathy. Points from the study as a whole: Most thyroid clonotypes with frequency above 0.001 were detected in blood.

TCR beta CDR3 sequences were amplified from RNA transcripts. An initial round of RT-PCR targeting the TCR CDR3 relied on the HTBI primer set. TCRdb recomputed calls from the multiplex PCR reads with MiXCR, one row per CDR3 protein. This sample carries approximately 95,000 distinct CDR3 sequences, roughly 37% of them seen once, and the ten largest clones take about 10%. The sequence derives from a woman in her twenties or thirties with Graves' hyperthyroidism. This sequence joins TRBV7-2 and TRBJ2-7; TRBD2 aligns across 7 bases. The specimen sequenced was peripheral blood or thyroid tissue (not recorded which). The CDR3 DNA is TGCGCCAGCAGCAAGGGACTAACCTCCTACGAGCAGTACTTC. Its translation is CASSKGLTSYEQYF.